The 19 T cell receptor beta chains below were found in one sample sequenced in a study of cytomegalovirus exposure and HLA in healthy donors. The assay was immunoSEQ multiplex PCR, and TCRdb's table has in-frame clones only and misses some. The sample contains about 160,000 clones, 84% of which appear only once. The sequenced material came from PBMCs. Source of these receptors: a man in his thirties or forties in good health and CMV-seropositive.

The rearrangement links TRBV4-1 to TRBJ2-1; 9 bases align to TRBD2. This CDR3 has 15 amino acids. V gave up 4 bases and J gave up 2 bases; unmatched junction bases: 3. The germline CDR1 and CDR2 sequences are MGHRA and YSYEKL. As DNA, the CDR3 is TGCGCCAGCAGCCCGACTAGCGGCACCTACAATGAGCAGTTCTTC. This codes for CASSPTSGTYNEQFF.

V usage is TRBV15 and J usage is TRBJ1-5; unclear D gene. The germline V gene encodes CDR1 LNHNV and CDR2 YYDKDF (reference sequence). The V end was cut by 0 bases, the J end by 6 bases, with 18 bases between. The CDR3 has 17 amino acids. Written as DNA, the CDR3 is TGTGCCACCAGCAGAGAAAGCGGTCTGACGGGCGGTCAGCCCCAGCATTTT. Translation gives CATSRESGLTGGQPQHF.

CDR3 sequence reads: CASSDRGWEAFF. CDR3 coding DNA: TGTGCCAGCAGTGACAGGGGGTGGGAAGCTTTCTTT. The V call is TRBV2, the J call TRBJ1-1; 7 bases agree with TRBD1. The germline gives CDR1 SNHLY, CDR2 FYNNEI. The CDR3 is 12 amino acids. Losses at the gene ends were 3 bases for V and 8 bases for J; bases not matched to a gene: 3.

The rearrangement joins TRBV2 to TRBJ2-5; the D gene is possibly TRBD1 (5 bases). V lost 6 bases and J lost 2, with 10 bases in between. Germline-derived CDR1 and CDR2 are SNHLY and FYNNEI. This CDR3 spans 13 amino acids. CDR3 sequence: CASSAGYQETQYF. CDR3 in DNA: TGTGCCAGCAGCGCAGGGTATCAAGAGACCCAGTACTTC.

V and J are TRBV14 and TRBJ2-7; 15 positions match TRBD2. CDR1 is SGHDN, CDR2 FVKESK, per germline. The J segment lost 5 bases and the V segment lost 4 bases, leaving 6 bases of the junction unmatched. The CDR3 sequence is 16 residues long. The CDR3 protein is CASSRGLAGGLDEQYF. DNA of the CDR3: TGTGCCAGCAGCCGGGGACTAGCGGGAGGCTTAGACGAGCAGTACTTC. The variable domain in full, with the rest retrieved from reference TRBV14 and TRBJ2-7, is EAGVTQFPSHSVIEKGQTVTLRCDPISGHDNLYWYRRVMGKEIKFLLHFVKESKQDESGMPNNRFLAERTGGTYSTLKVQPAELEDSGVYFCASSRGLAGGLDEQYFGPGTRLTVT.

This clone showed up just a few times. V usage is TRBV10-3 and J usage is TRBJ2-5, with TRBD1 matching 7 bases. Trimming cost V 7 bases and J 5 bases; bases outside gene matches: 7. Germline V gene data show CDR1 as ENHRY and CDR2 as SYGVKD. The CDR3 contains 13 residues. The CDR3 sequence is CAIKGTEGETQYF. The DNA for the CDR3 is TGTGCCATCAAAGGGACAGAAGGGGAGACCCAGTACTTC.

There are a few counts of this clone. The chain employs TRBV6-4 and TRBJ2-3; TRBD2 agrees at 13 bases. The trim removed 0 bases at V and 4 bases at J, leaving 1 base unmatched. This CDR3 has 16 amino acids. Germline V CDR1 and CDR2: MRHNA, SNTAGT. DNA for the CDR3: TGTGCCAGCAGTGACTCCGGGACTAGCGGGGCAGATACGCAGTATTTT. Its protein product is CASSDSGTSGADTQYF.

J is TRBJ2-7 and V is TRBV5-1, with 10 positions matching TRBD1. The V gene end was trimmed by 3 bases and the J gene end by 2 bases; junction bases not matched to a gene: 5. Germline V lookup: CDR1 SGHRS, CDR2 YFSETQ. The CDR3 runs 15 residues. CDR3 in amino acids: CASSSSGTGAYEQYF. For the CDR3, the DNA is TGCGCCAGCAGCTCGTCCGGGACAGGGGCCTACGAGCAGTACTTC.

The V and J genes are TRBV7-6 and TRBJ2-7; TRBD1 agrees at 8 bases. The CDR3 runs to 15 residues. The J segment lost 6 bases and the V segment lost 2 bases, leaving 9 bases of the junction unmatched. CDR1 and CDR2 (germline): SGHVS, FNYEAQ. In nucleotides, the CDR3 is TGTGCCAGCAGCTTATCCGGACAGGGTACGGCCGAGCAGTACTTC. Its translation: CASSLSGQGTAEQYF.

The rearrangement links TRBV27 to TRBJ2-7; maybe TRBD2 (6 bases). The CDR3 runs to 12 residues. V lost 8 bases and J lost 2, with 10 bases in between. Looked up from germline, CDR1 is MNHEY and CDR2 is SMNVEV (reference sequence). The CDR3 loop reads CASAGIAYEQYF. The CDR3 bases are TGTGCCAGCGCGGGGATCGCCTACGAGCAGTACTTC.

The chain couples TRBV5-1 to TRBJ2-1; D is perhaps TRBD2 (6 bases). The CDR3 is made up of 16 amino acids. The germline V and J ends were trimmed by 3 bases and 0 bases, with 13 bases remaining between them. Germline CDR1 and CDR2: SGHRS and YFSETQ. The CDR3 sequence: CASSSRDGSSYNEQFF. CDR3 in DNA: TGCGCCAGCAGCTCCCGGGACGGGAGCTCCTACAATGAGCAGTTCTTC.

The chain carries TRBV5-1 and TRBJ2-1; the D gene is possibly TRBD1 (6 bases). The V end lost 3 bases, the J end lost 6 bases, and 19 bases lay between the germline ends. This CDR3 region has 16 residues. The germline V gene has CDR1 SGHRS and CDR2 YFSETQ. CDR3 protein: CASSSFGRGDSNEQFF. The CDR3 nucleotides are TGCGCCAGCAGCTCCTTTGGCAGGGGCGACTCCAATGAGCAGTTCTTC.

The chain has TRBV29-1 and TRBJ2-3; 7 nucleotides agree with TRBD1. This CDR3 has 14 amino acids. Germline-derived CDR1 and CDR2 are SQVTM and ANQGSEA. V dropped 2 bases and J dropped 1; count of bases not matched to a gene: 3. This CDR3 is CSVETGAGTDTQYF. The CDR3 DNA follows: TGCAGCGTTGAAACAGGGGCCGGCACAGATACGCAGTATTTT.

About this clone itself: Distinct nucleotide sequences in the sample also encode this CDR3. The chain combines TRBV5-1 with TRBJ2-1, with 8 bases aligning to TRBD2. J gave up 4 bases and V 0 bases, and 3 bases lay outside the gene matches. CDR1 is SGHRS and CDR2 is YFSETQ in the germline V gene. The CDR3 totals 15 residues. The CDR3 reads CASSLGGLAYNEQFF. In nucleotides, the CDR3 is TGCGCCAGCAGCTTGGGAGGACTAGCTTACAATGAGCAGTTCTTC.

J is TRBJ2-1 and V is TRBV4-1; no reliable D call. The CDR3 runs to 12 residues. The V and J ends lost 0 bases and 8 bases respectively, with 5 bases between them. Germline CDR1 and CDR2: MGHRA and YSYEKL. In DNA, the CDR3 is TGCGCCAGCAGCCAAGATGGAGATGAGCAGTTCTTC. Translating it yields CASSQDGDEQFF.

This chain joins TRBV7-6 and TRBJ2-3; D possibly corresponds to TRBD1 (6 bases). CDR1 and CDR2 (germline): SGHVS, FNYEAQ. With 5 bases removed from V and 6 bases from J, the gap between germline ends came to 21 bases. This CDR3 has 16 amino acids. CDR3 nucleotides: TGTGCCAGCAGCATTTTCGCGAGGGGGAGAATTGATACGCAGTATTTT. Protein: CASSIFARGRIDTQYF. The whole variable domain, remainder taken from reference TRBV7-6 and TRBJ2-3, is GAGVSQSPRYKVTKRGQDVALRCDPISGHVSLYWYRQALGQGPEFLTYFNYEAQQDKSGLPNDRFSAERPEGSISTLTIQRTEQRDSAMYRCASSIFARGRIDTQYFGPGTRLTVL.

The V and J genes are TRBV28 and TRBJ1-4; 8 nucleotides match TRBD1. Germline CDR1 and CDR2: MDHEN and SYDVKM. J lost 3 bases, V lost 6 bases, and 6 bases had no gene match. This CDR3 comprises 15 residues. This CDR3 is CASRKPGGSNEKLFF. The CDR3 region has the DNA TGTGCCAGCAGGAAGCCAGGGGGCTCTAATGAAAAACTGTTTTTT.

J is TRBJ2-7 and V is TRBV27; 9 bases match TRBD1. The CDR3 runs to 14 residues. CDR1 is MNHEY and CDR2 is SMNVEV in the germline V gene (reference sequence). V trimming: 10 bases; J trimming: 2 bases; junction bases outside the gene matches: 9. The CDR3 protein is CAKQRGQGTYEQYF. The CDR3 coding sequence is TGTGCCAAACAGCGTGGACAGGGGACCTACGAGCAGTACTTC.

The V call is TRBV7-2, the J call TRBJ2-2; 11 bases align to TRBD1. Germline V gene sequence: CDR1 SGHTA, CDR2 FQGNSA. This CDR3 is built from 15 residues. J gave up 7 bases and V 5 bases, and 6 bases lay outside the gene matches. The CDR3 loop is CASSLRTGGGGELFF. As DNA, the CDR3 is TGTGCCAGCAGCCTAAGGACAGGGGGCGGCGGGGAGCTGTTTTTT.